These 2 T cell receptor beta chains were all obtained from the same sample, sequenced in a study of blood T cell repertoires in COVID-19 (dated by TCRdb to the early 2020s). Receptor libraries were prepared by the immunoSEQ multiplex PCR assay. The source is immuneACCESS, and TCRdb retained only in-frame sequences with V and J called. Part of the clones is not carried over; for the studies checked, unresolved V genes explain less than half of this, and the remainder is unexplained. This sample has roughly 200,000 clones in its table, and 85% to 90% of those were observed once. 0.85% to 0.95% of the sample rests with the top ten. The sequencing sample was made of peripheral blood. Every receptor here comes from a woman under 30 who had recovered from COVID-19.

The V gene is TRBV7-9, the J gene TRBJ2-4, with TRBD1 matching over 7 bases. From germline, CDR1 is SEHNR and CDR2 FQNEAQ (reference sequence). This CDR3 is built from 15 residues. V shed 5 bases and J 2 bases; nucleotides not matched to a gene: 6. CDR3: CASSTRQGTKNIQYF. The CDR3, as DNA: TGTGCCAGCAGCACCAGACAGGGTACCAAAAACATTCAGTACTTC.

This rearrangement joins TRBV10-1 to TRBJ2-1; D may be TRBD2 (6 bases). V was cut by 4 bases and J by 0 bases, with 10 bases left in between. Germline CDR1 WNHNN, CDR2 SYGVQD (reference sequence). The CDR3 extends over 15 amino acids. The CDR3 DNA follows: TGCGCCAGCAGTGGACGACTAGTCTCCTACAATGAGCAGTTCTTC. It is translated as CASSGRLVSYNEQFF.